This TCR beta chain originates from a study of blood T cell repertoires in COVID-19. Study members were between roughly 18 and 100 years old and lived in 24 US regions. In assigning cohorts, the study relied on participant-reported clinical history. Either two negative PCRs, clearance, or symptom resolution qualified Cohort 3 donors as recovered. Germline loops: CDR1 DFQATT, CDR2 SNEGSKA (reference sequence). The CDR3 extends over 11 amino acids. Data came from immunoSEQ multiplex PCR; TCRdb stores just in-frame clones and leaves some out. The table has hundreds of thousands of clones, 85% seen once. Concerning this clone itself: Germline and junction disagree at one end, which may indicate a read error.

Sequencing input: PBMCs or T cells enriched from blood (not recorded which). The sequence was collected from a man between 40 and 49 years old who had recovered from COVID-19. V is TRBV20-1 and J is TRBJ2-7; a possible D gene is TRBD2 (6 bases). The CDR3 sequence is CSAQRSDTGVF. The CDR3 nucleotides are TGCAGTGCTCAAAGGTCGGATACGGGAGTGTTC.